The present entry profiles one TCR beta chain with its context. Other DNA sequences within the sample encode an identical CDR3. Original analysis: From reference gene primer amplification, estimates of nucleated cell counts were derived. Sequencing used immunoSEQ multiplex PCR; TCRdb keeps in-frame clones, though not all of them. V and J calls and clone size are given by that table; D and trimming were obtained from the DNA. The sample holds roughly 250,000 clones, 90% to 95% seen once. The record originates from a study of blood T cell repertoires in COVID-19. The CDR3 totals 14 residues. The V gene lost 6 bases and the J gene lost 3 bases, with 14 bases spanning the gap. In germline, CDR1 is SGHNT, CDR2 YYREEE (reference sequence).

Sequencing was carried out using PBMCs or T cells enriched from blood (not recorded which). The chain is built from TRBV5-4 and TRBJ2-3, with D possibly being TRBD1 (5 bases). This receptor was taken from a woman between 18 and 30 years old who had recovered from COVID-19. Here the CDR3 DNA reads TGTGCCAGCACCCCAAGGGGCGGAACAGATACGCAGTATTTT. Translating gives CASTPRGGTDTQYF.